This T cell receptor beta chain originates from a study of neoadjuvant anti-PD-1 for oral cavity cancer. At the level of the study: Non-progressing patients received a fourth nivolumab dose near day 43, then surgery on days 50-56.

Unmatched junction bases numbered 0, after V lost 6 bases and J lost 1 base. CDR1 and CDR2 from the germline V gene are SNHLY and FYNNEI. The CDR3 sequence is 13 residues long. Produced via immunoSEQ multiplex PCR; TCRdb's table is partial and in-frame only. Here the sample spans roughly 13,000 clones, 71% being singletons. The chain is built from TRBV2 and TRBJ1-3, with 7 bases identical to TRBD1. The sequence derives from a person aged 35-79 years with oral cavity squamous cell carcinoma. The specimen comprised PBMCs, sampled before nivolumab (anti-PD-1) treatment. CDR3 sequence: CASRTGSGNTIYF. DNA of the CDR3: TGTGCCAGCAGGACAGGGTCTGGAAACACCATATATTTT.